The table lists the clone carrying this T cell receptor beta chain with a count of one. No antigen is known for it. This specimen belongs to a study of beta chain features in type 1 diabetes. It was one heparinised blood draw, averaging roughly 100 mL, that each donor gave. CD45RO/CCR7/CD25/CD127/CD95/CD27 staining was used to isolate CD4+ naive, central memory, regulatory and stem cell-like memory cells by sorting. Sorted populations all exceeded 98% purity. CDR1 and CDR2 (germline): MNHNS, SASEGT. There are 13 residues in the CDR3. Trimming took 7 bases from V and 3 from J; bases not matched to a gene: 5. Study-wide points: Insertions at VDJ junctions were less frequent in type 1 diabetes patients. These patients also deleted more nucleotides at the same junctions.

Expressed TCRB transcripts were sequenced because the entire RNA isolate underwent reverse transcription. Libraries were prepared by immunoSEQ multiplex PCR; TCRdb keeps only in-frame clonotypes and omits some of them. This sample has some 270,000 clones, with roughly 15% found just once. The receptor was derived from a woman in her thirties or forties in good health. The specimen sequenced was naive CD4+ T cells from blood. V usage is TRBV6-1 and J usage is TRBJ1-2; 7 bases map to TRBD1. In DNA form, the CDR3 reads TGTGCCAGCACCGCGACAGGGTACTATGGCTACACCTTC. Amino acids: CASTATGYYGYTF.